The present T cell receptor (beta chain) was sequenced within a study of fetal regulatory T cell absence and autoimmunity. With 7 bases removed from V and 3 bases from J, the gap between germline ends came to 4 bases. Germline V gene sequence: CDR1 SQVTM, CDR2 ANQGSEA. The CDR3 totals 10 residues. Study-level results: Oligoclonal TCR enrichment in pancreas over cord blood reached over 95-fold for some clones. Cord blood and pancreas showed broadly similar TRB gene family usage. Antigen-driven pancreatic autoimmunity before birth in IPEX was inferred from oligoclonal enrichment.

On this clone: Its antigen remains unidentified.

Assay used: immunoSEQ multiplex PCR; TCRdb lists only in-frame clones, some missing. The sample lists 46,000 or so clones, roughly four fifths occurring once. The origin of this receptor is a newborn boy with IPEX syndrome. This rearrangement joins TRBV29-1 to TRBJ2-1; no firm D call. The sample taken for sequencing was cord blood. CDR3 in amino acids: CSGLYNEQFF. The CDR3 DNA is TGCAGCGGACTCTACAATGAGCAGTTCTTC.